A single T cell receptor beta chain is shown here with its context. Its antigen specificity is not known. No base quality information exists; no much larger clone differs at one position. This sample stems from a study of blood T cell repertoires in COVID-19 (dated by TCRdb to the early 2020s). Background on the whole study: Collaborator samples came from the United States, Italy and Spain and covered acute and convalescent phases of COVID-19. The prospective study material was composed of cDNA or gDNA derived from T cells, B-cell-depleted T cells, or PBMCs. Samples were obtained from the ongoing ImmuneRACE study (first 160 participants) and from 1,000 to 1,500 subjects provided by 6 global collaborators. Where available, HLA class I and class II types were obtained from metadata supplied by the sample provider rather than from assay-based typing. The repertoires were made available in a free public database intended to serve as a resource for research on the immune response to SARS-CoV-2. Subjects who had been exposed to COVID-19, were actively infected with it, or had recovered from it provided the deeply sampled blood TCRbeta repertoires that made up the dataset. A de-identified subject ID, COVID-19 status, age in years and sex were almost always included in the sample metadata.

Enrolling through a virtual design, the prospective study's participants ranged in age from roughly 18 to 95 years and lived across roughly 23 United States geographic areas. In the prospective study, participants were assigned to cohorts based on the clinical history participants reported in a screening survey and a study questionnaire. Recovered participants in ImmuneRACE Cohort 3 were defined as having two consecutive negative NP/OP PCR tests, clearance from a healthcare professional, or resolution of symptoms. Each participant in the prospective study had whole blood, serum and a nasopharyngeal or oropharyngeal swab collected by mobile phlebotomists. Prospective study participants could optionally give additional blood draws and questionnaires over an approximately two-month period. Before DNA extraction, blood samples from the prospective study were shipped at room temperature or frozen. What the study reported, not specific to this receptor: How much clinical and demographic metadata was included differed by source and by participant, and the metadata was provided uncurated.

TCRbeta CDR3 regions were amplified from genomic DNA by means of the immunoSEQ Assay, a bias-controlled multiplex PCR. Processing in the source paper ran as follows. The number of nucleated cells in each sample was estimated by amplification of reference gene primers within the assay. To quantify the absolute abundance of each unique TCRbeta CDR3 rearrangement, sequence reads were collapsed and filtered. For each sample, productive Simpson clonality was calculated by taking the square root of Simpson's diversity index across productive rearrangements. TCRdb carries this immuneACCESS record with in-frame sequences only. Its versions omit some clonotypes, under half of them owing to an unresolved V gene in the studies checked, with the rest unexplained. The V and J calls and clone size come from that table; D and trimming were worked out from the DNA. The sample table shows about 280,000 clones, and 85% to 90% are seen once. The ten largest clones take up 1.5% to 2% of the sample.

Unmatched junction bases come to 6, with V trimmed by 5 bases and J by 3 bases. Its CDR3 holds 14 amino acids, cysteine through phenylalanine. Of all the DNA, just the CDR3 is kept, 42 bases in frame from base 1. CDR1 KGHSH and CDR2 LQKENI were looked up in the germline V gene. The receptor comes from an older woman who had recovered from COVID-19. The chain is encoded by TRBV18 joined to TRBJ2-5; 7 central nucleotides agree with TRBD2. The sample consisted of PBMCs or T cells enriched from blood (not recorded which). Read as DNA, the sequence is TGTGCCAGCTCATTCCAGGGAGGGGAAGAGACCCAGTACTTC. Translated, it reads CASSFQGGEETQYF.